This TCR beta chain was captured by sequencing in a study of OX40 agonist ivuxolimab in advanced cancers. Looking at the study overall: Dose-escalation patients were diagnosed with hepatocellular carcinoma, melanoma, renal cell cancer or head and neck cancer. Partial responses were seen in three patients, one with hepatocellular carcinoma and two with cutaneous melanoma.

Germline V gene lookup returns CDR1 SGDLS and CDR2 YYNGEE. The CDR3 extends over 13 amino acids. The V and J ends lost 4 bases and 2 bases respectively, with 8 bases between them. Repertoires were generated with immunoSEQ multiplex PCR, while TCRdb's copy carries only in-frame clones and drops some. This table holds tens of thousands of clones, around 90% found once. Regarding this clone: Antigen unknown.

The study's findings and limits: Some of the lowest clonal expansion was seen in partial responders at 0.1-3.0 mg/kg. The mean number of expanded clones was higher in CD8+ T cells than in CD4+.

The clonotype comes from an adult with an advanced solid tumor such as melanoma, head and neck, liver or kidney cancer. V is TRBV9 and J is TRBJ2-3; D might be TRBD1 (6 bases). This material consisted of CD4+ or CD8+ T cells sorted from blood, taken in a trial of the OX40 agonist ivuxolimab. CDR3 residues: CASSRDTTDTQYF. The CDR3 nucleotides read TGTGCCAGCAGCCGGGACACCACAGATACGCAGTATTTT.